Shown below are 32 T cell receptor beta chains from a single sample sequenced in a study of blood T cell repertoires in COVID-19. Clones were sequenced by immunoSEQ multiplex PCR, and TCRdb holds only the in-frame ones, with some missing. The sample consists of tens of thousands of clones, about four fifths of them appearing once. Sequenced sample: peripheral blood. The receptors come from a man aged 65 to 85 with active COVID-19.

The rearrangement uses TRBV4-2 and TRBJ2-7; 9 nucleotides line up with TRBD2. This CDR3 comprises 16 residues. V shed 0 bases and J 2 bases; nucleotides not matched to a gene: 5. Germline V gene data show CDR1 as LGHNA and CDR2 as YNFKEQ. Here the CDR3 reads CASSQDRASGAYEQYF. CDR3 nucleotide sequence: TGTGCCAGCAGCCAAGATAGGGCTAGCGGGGCCTACGAGCAGTACTTC.

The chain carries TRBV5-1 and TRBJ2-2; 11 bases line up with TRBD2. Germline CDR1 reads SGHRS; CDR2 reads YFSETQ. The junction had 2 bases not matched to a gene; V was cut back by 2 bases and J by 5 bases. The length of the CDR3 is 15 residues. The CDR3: CASSFGTSGTGELFF. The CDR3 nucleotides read TGCGCCAGCAGCTTCGGGACTAGCGGAACCGGGGAGCTGTTTTTT. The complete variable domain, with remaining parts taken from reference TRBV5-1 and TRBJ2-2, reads KAGVTQTPRYLIKTRGQQVTLSCSPISGHRSVSWYQQTPGQGLQFLFEYFSETQRNKGNFPGRFSGRQFSNSRSEMNVSTLELGDSALYLCASSFGTSGTGELFFGEGSRLTVL.

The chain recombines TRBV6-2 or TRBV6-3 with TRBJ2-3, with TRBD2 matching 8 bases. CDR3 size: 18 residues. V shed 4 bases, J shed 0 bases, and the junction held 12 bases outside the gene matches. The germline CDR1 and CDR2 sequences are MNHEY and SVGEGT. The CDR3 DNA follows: TGTGCCAGCAGTTTTTCCCAGGGGAGCGGGAGTAGCACAGATACGCAGTATTTT. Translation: CASSFSQGSGSSTDTQYF.

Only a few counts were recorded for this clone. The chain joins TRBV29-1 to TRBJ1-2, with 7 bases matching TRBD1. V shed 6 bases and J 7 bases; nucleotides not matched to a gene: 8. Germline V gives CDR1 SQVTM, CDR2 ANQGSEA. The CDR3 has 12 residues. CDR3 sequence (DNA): TGCAGCGTGACCCCAGACAGGGTTGGCTACACCTTC. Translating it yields CSVTPDRVGYTF.

The CDR3 sequence: CASSPLMAGARGEQFF. Here the CDR3 DNA reads TGTGCCAGCAGCCCCCTGATGGCGGGGGCACGCGGTGAGCAGTTCTTC. The J gene is TRBJ2-1, the V gene TRBV7-9; maybe TRBD2 (7 bases). V lost 5 bases and J lost 9, with 23 bases in between. CDR3 size: 16 residues. CDR1 SEHNR and CDR2 FQNEAQ come from the germline V gene (reference sequence).

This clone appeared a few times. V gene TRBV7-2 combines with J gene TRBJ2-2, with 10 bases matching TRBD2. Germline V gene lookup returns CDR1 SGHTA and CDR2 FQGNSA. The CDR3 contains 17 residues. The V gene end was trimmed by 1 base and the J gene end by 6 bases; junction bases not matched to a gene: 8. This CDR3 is CASSLVSSGRSAGELFF. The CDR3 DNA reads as TGTGCCAGCAGCTTAGTGTCTAGCGGGAGATCGGCCGGGGAGCTGTTTTTT.

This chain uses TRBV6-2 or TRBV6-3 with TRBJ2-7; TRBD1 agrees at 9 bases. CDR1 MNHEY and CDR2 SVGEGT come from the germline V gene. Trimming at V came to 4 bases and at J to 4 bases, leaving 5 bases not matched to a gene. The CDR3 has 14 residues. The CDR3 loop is CASSSRDRAYEQYF. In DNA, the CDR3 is TGTGCCAGCAGTTCCCGGGACAGGGCTTACGAGCAGTACTTC.

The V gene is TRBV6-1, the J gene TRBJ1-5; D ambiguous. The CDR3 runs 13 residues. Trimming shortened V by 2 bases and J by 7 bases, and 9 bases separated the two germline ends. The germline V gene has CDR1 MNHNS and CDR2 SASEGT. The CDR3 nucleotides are TGTGCCAGCAGTGAATGGCAATCACAGCCCCAGCATTTT. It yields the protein CASSEWQSQPQHF.

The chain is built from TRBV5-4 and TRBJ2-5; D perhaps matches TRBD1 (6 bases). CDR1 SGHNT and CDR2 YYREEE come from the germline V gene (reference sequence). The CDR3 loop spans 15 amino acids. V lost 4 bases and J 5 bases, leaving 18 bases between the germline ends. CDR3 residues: CASSASGKRGETQYF. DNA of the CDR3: TGTGCCAGCAGCGCCTCGGGGAAGAGGGGGGAGACCCAGTACTTC.

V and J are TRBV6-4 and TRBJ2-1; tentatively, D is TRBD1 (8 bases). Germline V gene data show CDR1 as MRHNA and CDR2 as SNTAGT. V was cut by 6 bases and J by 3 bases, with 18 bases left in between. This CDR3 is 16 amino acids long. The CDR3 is CASSIGTGGDYNEQFF. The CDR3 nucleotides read TGTGCCAGCAGCATTGGCACAGGGGGGGACTACAATGAGCAGTTCTTC.

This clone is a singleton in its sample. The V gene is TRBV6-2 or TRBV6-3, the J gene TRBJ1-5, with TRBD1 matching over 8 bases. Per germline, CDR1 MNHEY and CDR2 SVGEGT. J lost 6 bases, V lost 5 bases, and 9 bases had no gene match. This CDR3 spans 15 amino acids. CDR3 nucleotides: TGTGCCAGCAGTACCGGACAGGGTGATAGTCAGCCCCAGCATTTT. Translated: CASSTGQGDSQPQHF.

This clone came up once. As DNA, the CDR3 is TGTGCCAGCAGCCCTTCCCAACAGGGGAGTTATTCCTACGAGCAGTACTTC. Encoded protein: CASSPSQQGSYSYEQYF. This chain links TRBV7-2 with TRBJ2-7; 7 nucleotides match TRBD1. The V gene end was trimmed by 5 bases and the J gene end by 1 base; junction bases not matched to a gene: 14. From germline, CDR1 is SGHTA and CDR2 FQGNSA. This CDR3 is built from 17 residues.

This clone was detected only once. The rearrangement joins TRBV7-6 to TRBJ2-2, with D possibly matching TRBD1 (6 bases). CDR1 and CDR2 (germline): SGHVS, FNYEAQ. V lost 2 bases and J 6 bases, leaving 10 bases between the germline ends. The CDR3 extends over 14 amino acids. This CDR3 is CASSLYQGPGELFF. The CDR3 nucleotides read TGTGCCAGCAGCTTATACCAGGGGCCCGGGGAGCTGTTTTTT.

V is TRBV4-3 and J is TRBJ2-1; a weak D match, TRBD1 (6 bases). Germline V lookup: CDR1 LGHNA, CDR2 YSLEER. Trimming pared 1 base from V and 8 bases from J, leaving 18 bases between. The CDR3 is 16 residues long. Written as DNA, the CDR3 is TGCGCCAGCAGCCAAGCTCGGCAGGGGTACCTAGATGAGCAGTTCTTC. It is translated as CASSQARQGYLDEQFF.

The CDR3 reads CASSLVTSGSSDTQYF. As DNA, the CDR3 is TGCGCCAGCAGCTTGGTGACTAGCGGGAGTTCGGATACGCAGTATTTT. The chain recombines TRBV5-1 with TRBJ2-3; 12 bases are a match to TRBD2. Germline CDR1 SGHRS, CDR2 YFSETQ. The CDR3 covers 16 residues. V trimming: 0 bases; J trimming: 6 bases; junction bases outside the gene matches: 5.

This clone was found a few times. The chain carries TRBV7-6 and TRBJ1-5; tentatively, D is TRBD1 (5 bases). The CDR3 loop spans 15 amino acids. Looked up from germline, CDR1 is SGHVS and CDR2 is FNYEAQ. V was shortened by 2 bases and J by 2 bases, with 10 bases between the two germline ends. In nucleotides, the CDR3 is TGTGCCAGCAGCTTAATCGCGGGGGGCAATCAGCCCCAGCATTTT. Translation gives CASSLIAGGNQPQHF.

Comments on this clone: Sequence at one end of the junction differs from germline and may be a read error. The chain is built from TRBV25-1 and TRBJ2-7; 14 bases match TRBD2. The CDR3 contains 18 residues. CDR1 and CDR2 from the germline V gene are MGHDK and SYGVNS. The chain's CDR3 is CANSDPGTSGRYSYEQYF. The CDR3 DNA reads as TGTGCCAACAGTGATCCCGGGACTAGCGGGAGATATTCCTACGAGCAGTACTTC.

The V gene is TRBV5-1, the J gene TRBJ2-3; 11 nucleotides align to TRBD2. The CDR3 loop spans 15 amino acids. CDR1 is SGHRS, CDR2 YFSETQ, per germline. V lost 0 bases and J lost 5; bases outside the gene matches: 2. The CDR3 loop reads CASSLAGTSGDTQYF. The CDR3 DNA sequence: TGCGCCAGCAGCTTGGCAGGGACTAGCGGAGATACGCAGTATTTT.

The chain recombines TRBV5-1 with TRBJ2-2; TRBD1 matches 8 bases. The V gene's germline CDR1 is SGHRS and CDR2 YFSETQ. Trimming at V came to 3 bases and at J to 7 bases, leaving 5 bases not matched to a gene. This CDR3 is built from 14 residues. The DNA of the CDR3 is TGCGCCAGCAGCTGGGGGACAGGTAGCGGGGAGCTGTTTTTT. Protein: CASSWGTGSGELFF.

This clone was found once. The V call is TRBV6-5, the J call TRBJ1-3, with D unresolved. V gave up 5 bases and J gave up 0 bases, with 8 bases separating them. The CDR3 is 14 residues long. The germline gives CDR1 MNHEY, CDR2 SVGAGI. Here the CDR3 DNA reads TGTGCCAGCAGTCGAGGGTACTCTGGAAACACCATATATTTT. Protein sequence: CASSRGYSGNTIYF.

In DNA, the CDR3 is TGTGCCAGTAGTGGCTTGACAGCCAACTATGGCTACACCTTC. The encoded protein is CASSGLTANYGYTF. This sequence joins TRBV19 and TRBJ1-2, with D possibly being TRBD1 (5 bases). The ends were cut back, 5 bases at V and 2 bases at J, with 12 bases in the middle. Germline V gene lookup returns CDR1 LNHDA and CDR2 SQIVND (reference sequence). This CDR3 region has 14 residues.

Written as DNA, the CDR3 is TGCAGCGTTGGAGGACTTGGAGGGTTTTCAGATACGCAGTATTTT. This codes for CSVGGLGGFSDTQYF. The chain carries TRBV29-1 and TRBJ2-3; tentative D call: TRBD2 (6 bases). V lost 4 bases and J 4 bases, leaving 18 bases between the germline ends. Germline assignment: CDR1 SQVTM and CDR2 ANQGSEA. The CDR3 is made up of 15 amino acids.

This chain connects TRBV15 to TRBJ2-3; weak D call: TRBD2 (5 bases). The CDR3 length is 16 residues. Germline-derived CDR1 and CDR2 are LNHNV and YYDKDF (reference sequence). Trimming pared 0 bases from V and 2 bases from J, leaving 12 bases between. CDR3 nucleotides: TGTGCCACCAGCAGAGATGGAGACTACTCCACAGATACGCAGTATTTT. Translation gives CATSRDGDYSTDTQYF.

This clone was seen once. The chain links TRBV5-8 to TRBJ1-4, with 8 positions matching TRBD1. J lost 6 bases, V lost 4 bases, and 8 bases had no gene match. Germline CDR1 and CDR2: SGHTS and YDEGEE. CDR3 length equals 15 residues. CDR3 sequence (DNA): TGTGCCAGCAGCCTATCAGGGGGCACGCATGAAAAACTGTTTTTT. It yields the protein CASSLSGGTHEKLFF.

DNA of the CDR3: TGTGCCAGCAGCGTAGAGGGACAGGGGGCTTTTTACGAGCAGTACTTC. It is translated as CASSVEGQGAFYEQYF. This chain links TRBV9 with TRBJ2-7; 12 bases line up with TRBD1. Unmatched junction bases numbered 5, after V lost 0 bases and J lost 4 bases. Germline-derived CDR1 and CDR2 are SGDLS and YYNGEE. This CDR3 spans 16 amino acids.

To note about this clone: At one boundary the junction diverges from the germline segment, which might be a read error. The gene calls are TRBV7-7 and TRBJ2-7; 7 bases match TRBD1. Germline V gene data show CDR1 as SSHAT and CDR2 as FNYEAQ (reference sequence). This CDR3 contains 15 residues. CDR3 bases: TGTGCTAGCAGCTTAGAGCCGGGACAGTCCTACGAGCAGTACTTC. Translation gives CASSLEPGQSYEQYF.

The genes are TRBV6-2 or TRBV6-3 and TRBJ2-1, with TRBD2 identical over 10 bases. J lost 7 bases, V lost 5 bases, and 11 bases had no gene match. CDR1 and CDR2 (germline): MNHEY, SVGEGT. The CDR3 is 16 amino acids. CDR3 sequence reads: CASSPSGLAKMNEQFF. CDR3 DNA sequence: TGTGCCAGCAGTCCATCGGGACTAGCGAAGATGAATGAGCAGTTCTTC.

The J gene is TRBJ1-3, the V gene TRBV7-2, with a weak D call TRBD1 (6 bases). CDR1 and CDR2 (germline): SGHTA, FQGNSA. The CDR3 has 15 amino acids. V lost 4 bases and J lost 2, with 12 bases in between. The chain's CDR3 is CASSSVGTTGNTIYF. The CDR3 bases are TGTGCCAGCAGCTCCGTGGGGACAACTGGAAACACCATATATTTT.

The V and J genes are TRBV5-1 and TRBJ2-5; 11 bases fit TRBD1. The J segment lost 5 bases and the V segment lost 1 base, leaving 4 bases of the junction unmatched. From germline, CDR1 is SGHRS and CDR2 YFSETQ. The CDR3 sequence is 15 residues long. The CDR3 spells CASSLRTGGGETQYF. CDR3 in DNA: TGCGCCAGCAGCTTGAGGACAGGGGGCGGTGAGACCCAGTACTTC.

In DNA form, the CDR3 reads TGTGCCATGGGACTGTACACCGGGGAGCTGTTTTTT. Protein: CAMGLYTGELFF. The chain links TRBV10-3 to TRBJ2-2; the D gene is possibly TRBD2 (6 bases). The CDR3 spans 12 residues. From germline, CDR1 is ENHRY and CDR2 SYGVKD. Trimming removed 9 bases from V and 3 bases from J, with 8 bases in between.

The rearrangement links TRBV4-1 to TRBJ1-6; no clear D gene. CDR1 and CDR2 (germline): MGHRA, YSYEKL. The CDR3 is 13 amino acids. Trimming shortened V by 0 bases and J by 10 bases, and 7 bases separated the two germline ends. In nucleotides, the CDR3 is TGCGCCAGCAGCCAAGACCCGTTATCACCCCTCCACTTT. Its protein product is CASSQDPLSPLHF.

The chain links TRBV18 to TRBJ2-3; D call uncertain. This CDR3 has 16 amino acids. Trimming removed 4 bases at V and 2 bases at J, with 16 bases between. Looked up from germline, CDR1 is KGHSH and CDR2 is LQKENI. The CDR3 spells CASSLRVSPDTDTQYF. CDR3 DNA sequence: TGTGCCAGCTCACTTCGGGTTTCCCCCGACACAGATACGCAGTATTTT.